This entry lists 23 T cell receptor beta chains sequenced from one sample in a study of tumor-infiltrating lymphocytes in glioblastoma multiforme. TCRB libraries came from RNA via three nested multiplex PCR rounds. TCRdb re-analysed the multiplex PCR reads in MiXCR, keeping a single row per CDR3 protein. The sample has about 13,000 distinct CDR3 sequences; 66% are singletons. Sequencing was performed on brain tumor tissue. All receptors derive from a male donor with glioblastoma.

The chain uses TRBV11-3 and TRBJ1-1; D is uncertain. The germline V gene encodes CDR1 SGHNT and CDR2 YENEEA. The CDR3 length is 15 residues. Trimming removed 5 bases at V and 0 bases at J, with 13 bases between. CDR3 residues: CASSRREAVNTEAFF. CDR3 in DNA: TGTGCCAGCAGCCGACGGGAGGCAGTGAACACTGAAGCTTTCTTT.

CDR3: CASSQEQRVADNEQFF. The CDR3 nucleotides read TGTGCCAGCAGCCAAGAACAAAGAGTAGCGGACAATGAGCAGTTCTTC. The chain carries TRBV3-1 and TRBJ2-1; a possible D gene is TRBD2 (6 bases). V shed 0 bases and J shed 5 bases, with 14 bases lying between them. The V gene's germline CDR1 is LGHDT and CDR2 YNNKEL (reference sequence). This CDR3 spans 16 amino acids.

Worth noting for this clonotype: One end of the junction fails to match germline, which may point to a read error. The chain combines TRBV20-1 with TRBJ2-5; TRBD1 aligns across 9 bases. Germline V gene sequence: CDR1 DFQATT, CDR2 SNEGSKA (reference sequence). This CDR3 spans 16 amino acids. CDR3 DNA sequence: TGCAGTGCTAGAGACCCCATAAACAGGGGGCAAGAGACCCATTACTTC. Translating it yields CSARDPINRGQETHYF.

The J gene is TRBJ2-7, the V gene TRBV11-2; 9 bases map to TRBD2. The V gene's germline CDR1 is SGHAT and CDR2 FQNNGV. The ends lost 5 bases at V and 7 bases at J; junction bases unmatched: 18. CDR3 size: 17 residues. CDR3 sequence reads: CASSTGLAGSFGDEQYF. CDR3 coding DNA: TGTGCCAGCAGCACAGGGCTAGCGGGAAGTTTCGGGGATGAGCAGTACTTC.

As concerns this clonotype: Being one base from a much bigger clone, this may be a read error. The rearrangement uses TRBV7-9 and TRBJ1-3; D not resolved. V was pared by 6 bases and J by 4 bases, with 4 bases between. Germline V gene lookup returns CDR1 SEHNR and CDR2 FQNEAQ (reference sequence). CDR3 length equals 11 residues. CDR3 in DNA: TGTGCCAGCAGTGGGGGAAACACCATATATTTT. It yields the protein CASSGGNTIYF. The variable domain in full, with the rest retrieved from reference TRBV7-9 and TRBJ1-3, is DTGVSQNPRHKITKRGQNVTFRCDPISEHNRLYWYRQTLGQGPEFLTYFQNEAQLEKSRLLSDRFSAERPKGSFSTLEIQRTEQGDSAMYLCASSGGNTIYFGEGSWLTVV.

With respect to this clonotype: One junction end does not reproduce the germline sequence, and a read error may be involved. The rearrangement joins TRBV11-3 to TRBJ2-1; no reliable D call. Germline V gene data show CDR1 as SGHNT and CDR2 as YENEEA. This CDR3 region has 12 residues. CDR3 sequence: CASSLVPYEPYF. The CDR3 DNA follows: TGTGCCAGCAGCTTAGTGCCGTACGAGCCGTACTTC.

The chain carries TRBV20-1 and TRBJ2-5; D is possibly TRBD1 or TRBD2 (6 bases each). The CDR3 sequence is 13 residues long. V lost 5 bases and J lost 5, with 15 bases in between. CDR1 is DFQATT and CDR2 is SNEGSKA in the germline V gene (reference sequence). The CDR3 nucleotides are TGCAGTGCTCTTGTCGGGGGCCGTGAGACCCAGTACTTC. Translated, it gives CSALVGGRETQYF.

As concerns this clonotype: This may be a read error, as it is one base from a much larger clone. The CDR3 does not end in the conserved phenylalanine or tryptophan, so this is likely a read error. The CDR3 spells CATSSGQGFETQYV. In DNA, the CDR3 is TGTGCCACCAGTTCGGGGCAGGGCTTTGAGACCCAGTACGTC. The gene calls are TRBV24-1 and TRBJ2-5; D is perhaps TRBD1 or TRBD2 (5 bases each). CDR3 length: 14 residues. V was pared by 6 bases and J by 5 bases, with 15 bases between. Germline V lookup: CDR1 KGHDR, CDR2 SFDVKD.

The chain couples TRBV29-1 to TRBJ2-4, with 8 bases identical to TRBD1. The germline gives CDR1 SQVTM, CDR2 ANQGSEA. The CDR3 sequence is 13 residues long. Losses at the gene ends were 6 bases for V and 5 bases for J; bases not matched to a gene: 6. DNA of the CDR3: TGCAGCGTGACAGGGGCGAGGGAAAACATTCAGTACTTC. This translates into CSVTGARENIQYF. The full variable domain, completed using reference TRBV29-1 and TRBJ2-4, is SAVISQKPSRDICQRGTSLTIQCQVDSQVTMMFWYRQQPGQSLTLIATANQGSEATYESGFVIDKFPISRPNLTFSTLTVSNMSPEDSSIYLCSVTGARENIQYFGAGTRLSVL.

The chain uses TRBV6-5 and TRBJ1-6; D gene ambiguous. CDR1 and CDR2 (germline): MNHEY, SVGAGI. The V and J ends lost 7 bases and 7 bases respectively, with 20 bases between them. This CDR3 has 16 amino acids. This CDR3 is CASTTDGQATNSPLHF. In DNA, the CDR3 is TGTGCCAGCACCACGGACGGGCAGGCAACAAATTCACCCCTCCACTTT.

This clonotype was detected many times. The V gene is TRBV2, the J gene TRBJ1-2; tentatively, D is TRBD1 (6 bases). This CDR3 contains 13 residues. Germline V gives CDR1 SNHLY, CDR2 FYNNEI. Trimming stripped 6 bases from V and 7 bases from J, with 15 bases between. The CDR3 nucleotides read TGTGCCAGCAGCGCCTTACAGGGTTCTGGCTACACCTTC. Residues: CASSALQGSGYTF.

As concerns this clonotype: Just one base apart from a much larger clone, this may be a read error. V and J are TRBV20-1 and TRBJ2-1, with D unresolved. The CDR3 is 11 amino acids. CDR1 and CDR2 from the germline V gene are DFQATT and SNEGSKA (reference sequence). CDR3 sequence reads: CSASSLQEHFF. The CDR3 DNA is TGCAGTGCTAGCTCACTTCAGGAGCACTTCTTC.

About this clonotype itself: One junction end does not reproduce the germline sequence, and a read error may be involved. The V gene is TRBV6-6, the J gene TRBJ2-4, with 12 bases that match TRBD1. The CDR3 contains 19 residues. In germline, CDR1 is MNHNY, CDR2 SVGAGI (reference sequence). CDR3 in DNA: TGTGCCAGCAGTTACTCGAAGGGACAGGGGGCGCGGGTCAAGAACATTCAGCACTTC. It codes for CASSYSKGQGARVKNIQHF.

This clonotype was counted many times. The chain recombines TRBV2 with TRBJ2-1; 9 positions agree with TRBD1. After removal of 7 bases from V and 7 bases from J, the junction contained 11 bases not matched to a gene. Per the germline V gene, CDR1 is SNHLY and CDR2 is FYNNEI. This CDR3 spans 15 amino acids. The CDR3 coding sequence is TGTGCCAGCACCTTGGGGAGGGACAGGGTTAATGAGCAGTTCTTC. It yields the protein CASTLGRDRVNEQFF.

In its sample, this clonotype ranks as medium-sized. V is TRBV6-6 and J is TRBJ1-5; TRBD1 agrees at 12 bases. Germline CDR1 is MNHNY and CDR2 is SVGAGI (reference sequence). This CDR3 has 18 amino acids. Germline trimming cut 6 bases from V and 5 bases from J; bases unmatched to any gene: 14. CDR3 in amino acids: CASSDFPGQGAGDQPQHF. The CDR3 DNA follows: TGTGCCAGCAGCGATTTCCCGGGACAGGGGGCAGGGGATCAGCCCCAGCATTTT.

This clonotype has at least ten counts. The CDR3 loop reads CASTRDSTNTEAFF. The CDR3 DNA sequence: TGCGCCAGCACCAGGGACTCCACGAACACTGAAGCTTTCTTT. The chain uses TRBV5-1 and TRBJ1-1; D perhaps matches TRBD1 (5 bases). The germline CDR1 and CDR2 sequences are SGHRS and YFSETQ. The CDR3 totals 14 residues. The V end lost 6 bases, the J end lost 1 base, and 13 bases lay between the germline ends.

A remark on this clonotype: The conserved closing phenylalanine or tryptophan is absent in this CDR3, likely reflecting a read error. The chain employs TRBV20-1 and TRBJ1-6; D is unclear. The CDR3 has 15 amino acids. Trimming cost V 8 bases and J 7 bases, with 21 bases left between them. Germline lookup yields CDR1 DFQATT and CDR2 SNEGSKA (reference sequence). For the CDR3, the DNA is TGCAGTACCAGAGGGCGGGGTTCCGTGAATTCACCCCTCCACCTT. Translating gives CSTRGRGSVNSPLHL.

The chain uses TRBV11-1 and TRBJ1-1, with a possible D match to TRBD1 (6 bases). The V end lost 8 bases, the J end lost 8 bases, and 12 bases lay between the germline ends. Germline CDR1 is SGHAT and CDR2 is FQDESV (reference sequence). This CDR3 contains 11 residues. The CDR3 nucleotides are TGTGCCAGCCAGACAGGAGAAGAAGCTTTCTTT. This sequence encodes CASQTGEEAFF.

A note on this clonotype: The conserved final phenylalanine or tryptophan is absent from the CDR3, which likely points to a read error. The DNA is left out, because the CDR3 cannot be placed on it with certainty; the CDR3 is given as TCRdb lists it. The V call is TRBV20-1, the J call TRBJ2-3; TRBD2 is the table's D call, not checked against the DNA. Germline assignment: CDR1 DFQATT and CDR2 SNEGSKA (reference sequence). The CDR3 has 20 amino acids, counting both end residues. CDR3 region: CGASRPGLAGGPSSTDTQFS.

Worth noting for this clonotype: The germline gene is not matched at one end of the junction; a read error may be the cause. The chain carries TRBV30 and TRBJ1-1; TRBD1 might be the D (6 bases). Germline CDR1 and CDR2: GTSNPN and SVGIG (reference sequence). The length of the CDR3 is 14 residues. The CDR3 loop is CAWRAWTRDTEAFF. The DNA for the CDR3 is TGTGCCTGGAGGGCATGGACAAGGGACACTGAGGCTTTCTTT.

By proportion, this clonotype is medium-sized. The chain recombines TRBV5-5 with TRBJ2-3; the D is unclear. Per the germline V gene, CDR1 is SGHKS and CDR2 is YYEKEE (reference sequence). V was shortened by 0 bases and J by 1 base, with 6 bases between the two germline ends. The CDR3 runs 14 residues. The CDR3, as DNA: TGTGCCAGCAGCTTGGCGGTTGGCACAGATACGCAGTATTTT. Its protein is CASSLAVGTDTQYF.

This clonotype showed up just once. The chain employs TRBV20-1 and TRBJ2-2, with D possibly being TRBD2 (5 bases). The germline V gene has CDR1 DFQATT and CDR2 SNEGSKA (reference sequence). Trimming shortened V by 5 bases and J by 7 bases, and 11 bases separated the two germline ends. CDR3 length: 12 residues. The CDR3 sequence is CSASLGGGELFF. CDR3 DNA sequence: TGCAGTGCTTCCCTAGGAGGCGGGGAGCTGTTTTTT.

In the case of this clonotype: One end of the junction fails to match germline, which may point to a read error. V is TRBV25-1 and J is TRBJ2-7; TRBD1 matches at 9 bases. This CDR3 spans 16 amino acids. CDR1 and CDR2 (germline): MGHDK, SYGVNS. The CDR3 DNA is TGTGCCAGCAGTGGCCCCCCGGGACAGGGCTCCTACAAGCAGTACTTC. This encodes CASSGPPGQGSYKQYF.